The next 14 T cell receptor beta chains were all read from a single sample in a study of T cells in Graves' hyperthyroidism and ophthalmopathy. Amplification of TCR beta CDR3 regions used RNA as the template. During a first-round RT-PCR of the TCR CDR3, the HTBI primer set was used. In TCRdb, the multiplex PCR reads were re-called with MiXCR into one record per CDR3 protein. The sample includes approximately 210,000 distinct CDR3 sequences, 17% of them seen just once. The source material was blood. These TCRs come from a man aged 45-65 years with Graves' hyperthyroidism.

This clonotype was detected a few times. The chain has TRBV28 and TRBJ2-3; D is possibly TRBD1 (6 bases). This CDR3 has 17 residues. V was pared by 3 bases and J by 6 bases, with 22 bases between. CDR1 and CDR2 (germline): MDHEN, SYDVKM. The CDR3 protein is CASSFRGSATPQDTQYF. DNA for the CDR3: TGTGCCAGCAGTTTTAGGGGGAGTGCAACACCACAGGATACGCAGTATTTT.

For this clonotype: This sequence may be a read error, since a much larger clone differs from it by one base. The chain couples TRBV7-9 to TRBJ2-1, with D possibly TRBD2 on 5 matching bases. Germline V gene data show CDR1 as SEHNR and CDR2 as FQNEAQ (reference sequence). The CDR3 is made up of 13 amino acids. The chain's CDR3 is CAGSMDWDNEQFF. The CDR3 DNA reads as TGTGCCGGCAGCATGGACTGGGACAATGAGCAGTTCTTC.

This clonotype appeared many times. The chain carries TRBV6-4 and TRBJ1-1; D may be TRBD1 (6 bases). The CDR3 has 15 residues. V was shortened by 7 bases and J by 0 bases, with 15 bases between the two germline ends. Per the germline V gene, CDR1 is MRHNA and CDR2 is SNTAGT. As DNA, the CDR3 is TGTGCCAGCAAATCCGAGGACAGTTTGAACACTGAAGCTTTCTTT. The encoded protein is CASKSEDSLNTEAFF.

The chain is built from TRBV19 and TRBJ2-1, with 15 positions matching TRBD2. J gave up 7 bases and V 5 bases, and 12 bases lay outside the gene matches. This CDR3 contains 18 residues. CDR1 and CDR2 from the germline V gene are LNHDA and SQIVND (reference sequence). CDR3 DNA: TGTGCCAGTAGTCCCTGGACTAGCGGGAGGGCCGTAGATAATGAGCAGTTCTTC. It specifies CASSPWTSGRAVDNEQFF.

This clonotype has more than one count but fewer than ten. The chain combines TRBV28 with TRBJ1-5; D is undetermined. From germline, CDR1 is MDHEN and CDR2 SYDVKM. V was cut by 5 bases and J by 3 bases, with 14 bases left in between. CDR3 length equals 15 residues. The CDR3 is CASSPHTGVNQPQHF. CDR3 DNA sequence: TGTGCCAGCAGTCCCCACACGGGCGTCAATCAGCCCCAGCATTTT.

This clonotype was found many times. The chain couples TRBV24-1 to TRBJ2-5; TRBD2 matches at 9 bases. Germline trimming cut 7 bases from V and 4 bases from J; bases unmatched to any gene: 3. The CDR3 consists of 13 residues. Germline assignment: CDR1 KGHDR and CDR2 SFDVKD. The DNA for the CDR3 is TGTGCCACCAGCCCAGCGGGAGGAGAGACCCAGTACTTC. Encoded protein: CATSPAGGETQYF.

This clonotype has just a few counts. CDR3 sequence reads: CASSIQQGAGELFF. CDR3 coding DNA: TGTGCCAGTAGTATCCAACAGGGAGCCGGGGAGCTGTTTTTT. The chain carries TRBV19 and TRBJ2-2; perhaps TRBD1 as D (6 bases). The CDR3 covers 14 residues. Germline V gives CDR1 LNHDA, CDR2 SQIVND (reference sequence). V was shortened by 3 bases and J by 6 bases, with 11 bases between the two germline ends.

This clonotype was seen only a few times. V is TRBV7-9 and J is TRBJ2-3, with D possibly matching TRBD2 (5 bases). This CDR3 has 12 residues. The V end lost 5 bases, the J end lost 9 bases, and 12 bases lay between the germline ends. CDR1 is SEHNR, CDR2 FQNEAQ, per germline (reference sequence). CDR3 region: CASSLNEGTQYF. The CDR3 nucleotides are TGTGCCAGCAGCCTAAATGAGGGAACGCAGTATTTT.

This clonotype was seen ten or more times. The CDR3 DNA is TGTGCCACCAGTGATCCGACAGGGAGCACAGATACGCAGTATTTT. This codes for CATSDPTGSTDTQYF. V and J are TRBV24-1 and TRBJ2-3; 7 nucleotides agree with TRBD1. V lost 3 bases to trimming and J lost 0 bases; unmatched junction nucleotides: 2. The CDR3 runs to 15 residues. From germline, CDR1 is KGHDR and CDR2 SFDVKD.

This clonotype was seen repeatedly, ten times or more. The chain couples TRBV20-1 to TRBJ2-1; 10 bases fit TRBD2. There are 14 residues in the CDR3. Per germline, CDR1 DFQATT and CDR2 SNEGSKA (reference sequence). V shed 2 bases, J shed 9 bases, and the junction held 7 bases outside the gene matches. Written as DNA, the CDR3 is TGCAGTGCTAGAAGGTCTAGCGGGAGCGGTGAGCAGTTCTTC. Its translation is CSARRSSGSGEQFF.

The J gene is TRBJ1-6, the V gene TRBV14, with unresolved D. The V gene lost 4 bases and the J gene lost 4 bases, with 11 bases spanning the gap. Germline V gene lookup returns CDR1 SGHDN and CDR2 FVKESK. CDR3 length: 15 amino acids. This CDR3 reads CASSPGPSYNSPLHF. The CDR3 DNA reads TGTGCCAGCAGCCCCGGGCCCTCTTATAATTCACCCCTCCACTTT.

This clonotype was observed many times. V is TRBV28 and J is TRBJ2-7, with a possible D match to TRBD2 (6 bases). V lost 1 base, J lost 7 bases, and 17 bases lay in between. The CDR3 has 15 amino acids. Germline CDR1 is MDHEN and CDR2 is SYDVKM. The CDR3 nucleotides are TGTGCCAGCAGTTTATCCGGGGGAGCATGGAGGGAGCAGTACTTC. This encodes CASSLSGGAWREQYF.

This clonotype appeared many times. The chain combines TRBV3-1 with TRBJ2-1; D remains ambiguous. The CDR3 spans 11 residues. Per germline, CDR1 LGHDT and CDR2 YNNKEL (reference sequence). V lost 6 bases, J lost 5 bases, and 5 bases lay in between. The CDR3 reads CASRINNEQFF. The CDR3, as DNA: TGTGCCAGCAGAATAAACAATGAGCAGTTCTTC.

The genes are TRBV20-1 and TRBJ2-5; 8 bases are shared with TRBD2. The CDR3 contains 14 residues. In germline, CDR1 is DFQATT, CDR2 SNEGSKA (reference sequence). J was trimmed by 5 bases and V by 3 bases; bases with no gene match: 8. The CDR3 nucleotides are TGCAGTGCTAGGGTTAGCGGGATGAGGGAGACCCAGTACTTC. As protein: CSARVSGMRETQYF.